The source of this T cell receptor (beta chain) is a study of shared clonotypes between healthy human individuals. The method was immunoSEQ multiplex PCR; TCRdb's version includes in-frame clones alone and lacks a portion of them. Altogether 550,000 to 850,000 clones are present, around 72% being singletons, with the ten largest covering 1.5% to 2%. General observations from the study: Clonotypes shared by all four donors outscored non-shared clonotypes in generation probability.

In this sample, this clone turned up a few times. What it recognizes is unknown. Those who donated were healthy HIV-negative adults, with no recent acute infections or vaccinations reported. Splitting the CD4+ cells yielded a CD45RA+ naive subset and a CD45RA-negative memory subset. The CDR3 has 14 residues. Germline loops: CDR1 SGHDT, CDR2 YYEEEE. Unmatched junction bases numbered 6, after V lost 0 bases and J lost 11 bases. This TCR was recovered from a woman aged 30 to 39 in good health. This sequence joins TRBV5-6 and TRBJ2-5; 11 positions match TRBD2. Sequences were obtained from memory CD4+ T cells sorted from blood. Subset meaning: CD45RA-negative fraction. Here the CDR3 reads CASSLVAGGLEQYF. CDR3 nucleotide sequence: TGTGCCAGCAGCTTGGTAGCGGGAGGGCTGGAGCAGTACTTC.